This T cell receptor beta chain is from a study of T cell changes during pregnancy in multiple sclerosis. Libraries were prepared by immunoSEQ multiplex PCR; TCRdb keeps only in-frame clonotypes and omits some of them. Among roughly 90,000 clones listed, about 91% were seen once. This clone has a single count. Here the sequenced sample was peripheral blood, taken in the first trimester of pregnancy. The source of this sequence is a female donor in good health, enrolled as a control in a pregnancy study.

CDR3 in amino acids: CASSPLDNPYEQYF. The CDR3 DNA reads TGTGCCAGCTCACCCTTGGACAACCCCTACGAGCAGTACTTC. The chain couples TRBV18 to TRBJ2-7; tentative D call: TRBD1 (5 bases). Trimming left V 3 bases short and J 2 bases short, with 11 bases between. This CDR3 is 14 amino acids long. The V gene's germline CDR1 is KGHSH and CDR2 LQKENI.